This T cell receptor beta chain is drawn from a study of T cells in Graves' hyperthyroidism and ophthalmopathy. The germline V gene has CDR1 MDHEN and CDR2 SYDVKM. This CDR3 spans 15 amino acids. V lost 4 bases to trimming and J lost 4 bases, with 16 bases between them. The authors deemed Graves' hyperthyroidism stable absent ophthalmopathy progression within 18 months. Each patient was aged 18 to 65 and had newly diagnosed hyperthyroidism of under 2 months' duration. Isolation of PBMCs was performed on 8.5 to 10 ml fresh peripheral blood. This clonotype was counted at least ten times. Amplified TCR beta CDR3 regions came from RNA transcripts. Initially, a first-round RT-PCR of the TCR CDR3 employed the HTBI primer set. TCRdb called the multiplex PCR reads again in MiXCR, with one record for every CDR3 protein. The sample lists roughly 700,000 distinct CDR3 sequences, around 15% occurring once.

The TCR originated in a woman aged 18 to 35 with Graves' hyperthyroidism. Input material: blood. The V gene is TRBV28, the J gene TRBJ1-1; D is perhaps TRBD1 (6 bases). The CDR3 coding sequence is TGTGCCAGCAGTTACCCCCGGGGGCGCGGCACTGAAGCTTTCTTT. Its translation: CASSYPRGRGTEAFF.